This T cell receptor (beta chain) was sequenced during a study of early T cells in non-severe SARS-CoV-2 infection. Study as a whole: Unsorted whole blood bulk RNA was sequenced, with unpaired chains. Findings and caveats of the study: VDJdb matching favored anti-spike CD8 responses, missing private and CD4 specificities.

Individual cDNA molecules were tagged with unique molecular identifiers, the study reported. Via MiXCR, TCRdb re-called the 5' RACE reads, giving one row per CDR3 protein. The data show 75,000 to 95,000 distinct CDR3 sequences, around 16% seen once. With regard to this clonotype: Its antigen is currently unknown.

The CDR3 loop spans 12 amino acids. CDR1 is MNHEY, CDR2 SMNVEV, per germline (reference sequence). V lost 4 bases and J 9 bases, leaving 11 bases between the germline ends. V usage is TRBV27 and J usage is TRBJ2-3; D is unresolved. The TCR comes from an adult who was a healthcare worker with PCR-confirmed SARS-CoV-2 infection or an uninfected control (not recorded which). The sequenced sample was whole blood, obtained at baseline. The CDR3 reads CASSSTRATQYF. The CDR3 DNA reads as TGTGCCAGCAGTTCGACCCGAGCCACGCAGTATTTT.